These 31 T cell receptor beta chains were all obtained from the same sample, sequenced in a study of cytomegalovirus exposure and HLA in healthy donors. PCR employed 60 Vbeta and 13 Jbeta primers. Using immunoSEQ multiplex PCR, the repertoire was profiled, and TCRdb retains in-frame clones only, with some absent. The data hold roughly 200,000 clones, with about four fifths observed a single time. Sequenced sample: PBMCs. The receptors were gathered from a man between 40 and 49 years old in good health and CMV-seropositive.

The rearrangement links TRBV11-2 to TRBJ2-7; the match to TRBD1 covers 8 bases. Germline-derived CDR1 and CDR2 are SGHAT and FQNNGV. The CDR3 extends over 14 amino acids. The ends lost 3 bases at V and 3 bases at J; junction bases unmatched: 4. CDR3 region: CASSFQDRVYEQYF. The CDR3 DNA reads TGTGCCAGCAGCTTTCAGGACAGGGTCTACGAGCAGTACTTC. The entire variable domain, with the rest obtained from reference TRBV11-2 and TRBJ2-7, is as follows: EAGVAQSPRYKIIEKRQSVAFWCNPISGHATLYWYQQILGQGPKLLIQFQNNGVVDDSQLPKDRFSAERLKGVDSTLKIQPAKLEDSAVYLCASSFQDRVYEQYFGPGTRLTVT.

The DNA for the CDR3 is TGCGCCAGCAGCCAAGAGGGGGGACCGCCGGCCTATGGCTACACCTTC. Protein sequence: CASSQEGGPPAYGYTF. The V and J genes are TRBV4-1 and TRBJ1-2; D perhaps matches TRBD1 (5 bases). This CDR3 region has 16 residues. The germline V gene encodes CDR1 MGHRA and CDR2 YSYEKL. V lost 0 bases and J lost 4, with 15 bases in between.

V is TRBV5-4 and J is TRBJ2-1, with D possibly TRBD2 on 6 matching bases. Trimming removed 4 bases at V and 10 bases at J, with 15 bases between. CDR3 length equals 13 residues. The germline gives CDR1 SGHNT, CDR2 YYREEE (reference sequence). The CDR3 nucleotides read TGTGCCAGCAGCCCAACCCCGACTAGAGAGCAGTTCTTC. Translation gives CASSPTPTREQFF. Looking up the rest from reference TRBV5-4 and TRBJ2-1 gives the full variable domain: ETGVTQSPTHLIKTRGQQVTLRCSSQSGHNTVSWYQQALGQGPQFIFQYYREEENGRGNFPPRFSGLQFPNYSSELNVNALELDDSALYLCASSPTPTREQFFGPGTRLTVL.

This chain uses TRBV5-4 with TRBJ1-2, with TRBD1 matching over 10 bases. This CDR3 comprises 14 residues. After removal of 3 bases from V and 7 bases from J, the junction contained 6 bases not matched to a gene. Germline CDR1 and CDR2: SGHNT and YYREEE (reference sequence). CDR3 sequence reads: CASSSPTGGSGYTF. CDR3 sequence (DNA): TGTGCCAGCAGCTCGCCGACAGGGGGCAGTGGCTACACCTTC.

J is TRBJ1-1 and V is TRBV7-8, with D possibly TRBD1 on 5 matching bases. The V and J ends lost 5 bases and 0 bases respectively, with 13 bases between them. The germline gives CDR1 SGHVS, CDR2 FQNEAQ. The CDR3 covers 15 residues. The CDR3 is CASSARQILNTEAFF. CDR3 sequence (DNA): TGTGCCAGCAGCGCTAGACAGATTTTGAACACTGAAGCTTTCTTT.

About this clone: The identical CDR3 is also encoded by other nucleotide sequences in the sample. The chain joins TRBV7-9 to TRBJ1-1; D gene unclear. The CDR3 spans 14 residues. Trimming removed 3 bases from V and 1 base from J, with 9 bases in between. Germline values: CDR1 SEHNR, CDR2 FQNEAQ (reference sequence). Here the CDR3 DNA reads TGTGCCAGCAGCTTCGGCAGAGGGAACACTGAAGCTTTCTTT. Protein sequence: CASSFGRGNTEAFF.

CDR3 in DNA: TGTGCCAGTTACAGCGGGGGCGAGACCCAGTACTTC. Encoded protein: CASYSGGETQYF. This chain joins TRBV2 and TRBJ2-5, with 8 bases that match TRBD2. J lost 5 bases, V lost 9 bases, and 5 bases had no gene match. This CDR3 has 12 residues. CDR1 is SNHLY, CDR2 FYNNEI, per germline.

This clone has only one observation. The chain couples TRBV7-9 to TRBJ2-3, with D possibly being TRBD2 (6 bases). V was clipped by 7 bases and J by 0 bases, with 17 bases between them. Germline V gene lookup returns CDR1 SEHNR and CDR2 FQNEAQ (reference sequence). The CDR3 loop spans 16 amino acids. The DNA of the CDR3 is TGTGCCAGCACCCCGCGGAGGGCGGGAAGCACAGATACGCAGTATTTT. Its protein product is CASTPRRAGSTDTQYF.

This clone was observed a single time. The chain is built from TRBV4-3 and TRBJ2-1, with no clear D. Trimming cost V 3 bases and J 4 bases, with 10 bases left between them. Germline V lookup: CDR1 LGHNA, CDR2 YSLEER. The CDR3 has 14 amino acids. The CDR3 nucleotides are TGCGCCAGCAGCCAGGAGAACCTATACAATGAGCAGTTCTTC. It codes for CASSQENLYNEQFF.

The chain combines TRBV7-2 with TRBJ2-1; TRBD1 is a possible D gene (5 bases). Germline values: CDR1 SGHTA, CDR2 FQGNSA. The CDR3 is 15 amino acids. Deletions cut 1 base from V and 10 bases from J, with 17 bases between. The CDR3 loop reads CASSLEPGYSKEQFF. The CDR3 nucleotides are TGTGCCAGCAGCTTAGAGCCAGGGTATTCTAAGGAGCAGTTCTTC.

This chain links TRBV2 with TRBJ2-7, with D possibly being TRBD2 (7 bases). CDR3 length: 10 amino acids. With 9 bases removed from V and 6 bases from J, the gap between germline ends came to 9 bases. CDR1 and CDR2 from the germline V gene are SNHLY and FYNNEI. The CDR3 bases are TGTGCCAGTGGGGGGGCCGAGCAGTACTTC. This codes for CASGGAEQYF.

The V gene is TRBV5-5, the J gene TRBJ1-2; a weak D match, TRBD1 (6 bases). CDR1 and CDR2 (germline): SGHKS, YYEKEE (reference sequence). V lost 0 bases, J lost 7 bases, and 13 bases lay in between. The CDR3 loop spans 14 amino acids. Written as DNA, the CDR3 is TGTGCCAGCAGCTTGGGCAGGGGCGAGTCTGGCTACACCTTC. Translated, it gives CASSLGRGESGYTF.

The rearrangement uses TRBV5-5 and TRBJ2-2; D possibly corresponds to TRBD2 (5 bases). Looked up from germline, CDR1 is SGHKS and CDR2 is YYEKEE (reference sequence). V was cut by 2 bases and J by 4 bases, with 9 bases left in between. The CDR3 is 14 amino acids. For the CDR3, the DNA is TGTGCCAGCAGCTTCGCTAGCCGCACCGGGGAGCTGTTTTTT. This codes for CASSFASRTGELFF.

This clone was counted a single time. The V and J genes are TRBV11-3 and TRBJ1-5, with D maybe TRBD1 (6 bases). V lost 5 bases and J 2 bases, leaving 16 bases between the germline ends. The CDR3 is 16 residues long. The germline V gene has CDR1 SGHNT and CDR2 YENEEA. CDR3 sequence: CASSGRWKGGNQPQHF. The CDR3 DNA sequence: TGTGCCAGCAGCGGGCGATGGAAGGGGGGCAATCAGCCCCAGCATTTT. Filled out from reference TRBV11-3 and TRBJ1-5, the complete variable domain reads EAGVVQSPRYKIIEKKQPVAFWCNPISGHNTLYWYLQNLGQGPELLIRYENEEAVDDSQLPKDRFSAERLKGVDSTLKIQPAELGDSAVYLCASSGRWKGGNQPQHFGDGTRLSIL.

J is TRBJ2-5 and V is TRBV6-6, with 7 bases aligning to TRBD1. Germline CDR1 and CDR2: MNHNY and SVGAGI (reference sequence). J lost 4 bases, V lost 7 bases, and 3 bases had no gene match. The CDR3 consists of 12 residues. CDR3 sequence reads: CASKAGGETQYF. CDR3 bases: TGTGCCAGCAAAGCAGGGGGAGAGACCCAGTACTTC.

The V gene is TRBV2, the J gene TRBJ2-7; TRBD2 aligns across 7 bases. Per germline, CDR1 SNHLY and CDR2 FYNNEI. The CDR3 sequence is 15 residues long. The ends lost 6 bases at V and 0 bases at J; junction bases unmatched: 8. The CDR3 DNA follows: TGTGCCAGCAGCCCAACGGGGGGTCCCTCCTACGAGCAGTACTTC. As protein: CASSPTGGPSYEQYF.

The gene calls are TRBV28 and TRBJ2-3; 8 nucleotides match TRBD2. Looked up from germline, CDR1 is MDHEN and CDR2 is SYDVKM. The CDR3 length is 15 residues. V was clipped by 5 bases and J by 0 bases; unmatched bases: 4. CDR3 DNA sequence: TGTGCCAGCAGTCTGGGCGGGAGGAGCACAGATACGCAGTATTTT. Amino acids: CASSLGGRSTDTQYF.

The table lists this clone with a few counts. The chain is built from TRBV7-9 and TRBJ2-5; D unclear. Germline V gene sequence: CDR1 SEHNR, CDR2 FQNEAQ (reference sequence). Trimming removed 11 bases at V and 1 base at J, with 20 bases between. This CDR3 has 15 amino acids. The CDR3 reads CAVPPLGSPQETQYF. In DNA, the CDR3 is TGTGCCGTGCCCCCCCTGGGCAGCCCCCAAGAGACCCAGTACTTC.

The rearrangement uses TRBV13 and TRBJ1-1; 9 nucleotides match TRBD1. The V gene end was trimmed by 7 bases and the J gene end by 5 bases; junction bases not matched to a gene: 11. The germline V gene has CDR1 PRHDT and CDR2 FYEKMQ (reference sequence). This CDR3 is built from 15 residues. CDR3 protein: CASIRQQGARTEAFF. The CDR3, as DNA: TGTGCCAGCATCCGACAACAGGGGGCTCGAACTGAAGCTTTCTTT.

The gene calls are TRBV7-3 and TRBJ2-3; no firm D call. The CDR3 covers 14 residues. Germline V gene data show CDR1 as SGHTA and CDR2 as FQGTGA. Trimming removed 2 bases at V and 4 bases at J, with 10 bases between. DNA of the CDR3: TGTGCCAGCAGCTTAGAGGTCGGATCAGATACGCAGTATTTT. Translating it yields CASSLEVGSDTQYF.

The J gene is TRBJ2-5, the V gene TRBV7-6; TRBD1 matches at 8 bases. J was trimmed by 5 bases and V by 3 bases; bases with no gene match: 5. Germline CDR1 SGHVS, CDR2 FNYEAQ. The CDR3 is 14 residues long. CDR3 in DNA: TGTGCCAGCAGCTTCGGACAGGGATGGGAGACCCAGTACTTC. Translation gives CASSFGQGWETQYF.

The chain is built from TRBV5-1 and TRBJ2-7; 15 bases are a match to TRBD2. CDR3 length equals 14 residues. With 4 bases clipped from V and 7 bases from J, the junction kept 3 bases outside the gene matches. Germline CDR1 reads SGHRS; CDR2 reads YFSETQ. The CDR3 sequence is CASSTGLAGGEQYF. The CDR3 bases are TGCGCCAGCAGCACCGGACTAGCGGGAGGGGAGCAGTACTTC.

The V and J genes are TRBV28 and TRBJ2-3, with 8 nucleotides matching TRBD2. V lost 5 bases and J lost 10; bases outside the gene matches: 5. Germline V gives CDR1 MDHEN, CDR2 SYDVKM. The CDR3 is made up of 12 amino acids. CDR3 sequence (DNA): TGTGCCAGCAGTCTAGGACTAGCCGCGCAGTATTTT. Translated: CASSLGLAAQYF.

The V and J genes are TRBV6-5 and TRBJ1-1; 7 bases map to TRBD1. V lost 2 bases to trimming and J lost 6 bases; unmatched junction nucleotides: 3. This CDR3 region has 13 residues. The germline V gene encodes CDR1 MNHEY and CDR2 SVGAGI. The CDR3 DNA is TGTGCCAGCAGTTACCGACAGGGCTCTGAAGCTTTCTTT. Protein: CASSYRQGSEAFF.

This chain connects TRBV5-1 to TRBJ2-7, with 10 positions matching TRBD2. The CDR3 consists of 14 residues. Trimming cost V 4 bases and J 2 bases; bases outside gene matches: 3. Germline loops: CDR1 SGHRS, CDR2 YFSETQ. CDR3 bases: TGCGCCAGCAGCACTAGCGGGGAGACCTACGAGCAGTACTTC. Protein: CASSTSGETYEQYF.

CDR3 in DNA: TGTGCCGCTGGACTAGCGGGATACAATGAGCAGTTCTTC. This gives the protein CAAGLAGYNEQFF. This chain connects TRBV19 to TRBJ2-1; 12 bases match TRBD2. Germline CDR1 LNHDA, CDR2 SQIVND (reference sequence). CDR3 length: 13 residues. The J segment lost 4 bases and the V segment lost 11 bases, leaving 3 bases of the junction unmatched.

The V gene is TRBV9, the J gene TRBJ1-3; D might be TRBD1 (6 bases). CDR3 length: 14 residues. Germline CDR1 and CDR2: SGDLS and YYNGEE. The ends were cut back, 3 bases at V and 1 base at J, with 8 bases in the middle. As DNA, the CDR3 is TGTGCCAGCAGCGGACAGGTTTCTGGAAACACCATATATTTT. It translates to CASSGQVSGNTIYF.

The rearrangement links TRBV7-9 to TRBJ2-3, with a tentative D call TRBD1 (5 bases). The CDR3 has 13 amino acids. Trimming took off 5 bases at V and 4 bases at J, with 10 bases between the two ends. Germline values: CDR1 SEHNR, CDR2 FQNEAQ (reference sequence). The CDR3 DNA reads TGTGCCAGCAGCATGGCAGGGTCAGATACGCAGTATTTT. Protein product: CASSMAGSDTQYF.

This clone was seen a few times. This chain connects TRBV7-9 to TRBJ2-4, with TRBD1 as a possible D gene (6 bases). With 5 bases removed from V and 13 bases from J, the gap between germline ends came to 21 bases. CDR1 SEHNR and CDR2 FQNEAQ come from the germline V gene (reference sequence). CDR3 length: 14 amino acids. The CDR3, as DNA: TGTGCCAGCAGCCCCCGATGGGAGACAGGCCCCCAGTACTTC. Translated: CASSPRWETGPQYF.

The rearrangement links TRBV6-1 to TRBJ2-7; tentative D call: TRBD1 (5 bases). V lost 5 bases and J lost 2, with 10 bases in between. Germline V gene sequence: CDR1 MNHNS, CDR2 SASEGT. The CDR3 has 13 amino acids. For the CDR3, the DNA is TGTGCCAGCAGTAGGACACAGACCTACGAGCAGTACTTC. Translation: CASSRTQTYEQYF.

This chain links TRBV27 with TRBJ2-7; the match to TRBD1 covers 12 bases. Germline V gene sequence: CDR1 MNHEY, CDR2 SMNVEV (reference sequence). With 6 bases clipped from V and 3 bases from J, the junction kept 21 bases outside the gene matches. CDR3 length equals 20 residues. The CDR3 region has the DNA TGTGCCAGCAGAGGGACAGGGGGCCGGTGGGGCCCACCCGAAAGCTACGAGCAGTACTTC. This encodes CASRGTGGRWGPPESYEQYF.